This T cell receptor beta chain was identified during a study of siplizumab effects on memory and regulatory T cells. Deletions cut 6 bases from V and 5 bases from J, with 13 bases between. CDR3 length: 13 residues. The germline V gene encodes CDR1 SQVTM and CDR2 ANQGSEA. TCRdb's copy holds only in-frame clones and misses some; the assay was immunoSEQ multiplex PCR. The sample contains approximately 110,000 clones, roughly 91% of which appear only once. This receptor was identified in a human donor in good health. J is TRBJ1-4 and V is TRBV29-1; tentatively, D is TRBD1 (5 bases). The sequenced sample consisted of CD4+ T cells sorted from blood. Here the CDR3 DNA reads TGCAGCGTGACCGGGGGACCAAATGAAAAACTGTTTTTT. Translation gives CSVTGGPNEKLFF.